The present T cell receptor (beta chain) was sequenced within a study of T-cell memory formation after mild COVID-19. The overall study: TCR clusters mostly belonged to single donors.

Broader study findings: CD4/CD8 balance characterized clones contracting day 15 to 85, and CD4+ skew characterized later expanders.

Germline V gene lookup returns CDR1 SNHLY and CDR2 FYNNEI. Unmatched junction bases numbered 5, after V lost 3 bases and J lost 1 base. CDR3 length: 15 amino acids. This clonotype was seen a handful of times. Its antigen is still unknown. TCRdb processed the 5' RACE reads anew with MiXCR; each CDR3 protein has one entry. The sample includes about 600,000 distinct CDR3 sequences, less than 25% of them seen just once. The clonotype comes from an adult woman who had mild COVID-19 (a few samples of this study predate the infection). Cell type and time point are not known. The chain links TRBV2 to TRBJ1-1; 7 nucleotides agree with TRBD1. The sequencing sample was made of PBMCs or a T cell subset sorted from them (not recorded which). The CDR3 sequence is CASSDYRGTNTEAFF. In nucleotides, the CDR3 is TGTGCCAGCAGTGACTACAGGGGTACGAACACTGAAGCTTTCTTT.